This T cell receptor (beta chain) stems from a study of blood T cell repertoires in COVID-19 (TCRdb year 2020). Turning to the overall study: Samples from collaborators originated in the United States, Italy and Spain and spanned both the acute and convalescent phases of COVID-19. The prospective study material was composed of cDNA or gDNA derived from T cells, B-cell-depleted T cells, or PBMCs. The dataset comprised deeply sampled blood TCRbeta repertoires from subjects exposed to, actively infected with, or recovered from COVID-19. A freely available public database, intended as a resource for researchers studying the immune response to SARS-CoV-2, is where the repertoires were released. Samples were obtained from the ongoing ImmuneRACE study (first 160 participants) and from over 1,000 subjects provided by 6 global collaborators. A de-identified subject ID, COVID-19 status, age in years and sex were almost always included in the sample metadata. Where HLA class I and class II types were available, the types were taken from metadata supplied by the sample provider, not from assay-based typing. Broad study findings and their caveats: Clinical and demographic metadata were provided uncurated, with the amount varying by source and participant.

This clone has more than one count but fewer than ten. Its antigen target is currently unknown. No quality values exist for individual bases; no much larger clone is one base distant. TCRbeta CDR3 regions were amplified from genomic DNA using the immunoSEQ Assay, a bias-controlled multiplex PCR. The study's own analysis went as follows. Nucleated cell counts per sample were estimated from amplification of reference gene primers within the assay. To quantify the absolute abundance of each unique TCRbeta CDR3 rearrangement, sequence reads were collapsed and filtered. For each sample, productive Simpson clonality was calculated by taking the square root of Simpson's diversity index across productive rearrangements. As stored in TCRdb, this immuneACCESS dataset retains in-frame rearrangements with V and J assigned. A fraction of the clones does not appear; measured against another copy, unresolved V genes explain less than half of the discrepancy, and the remainder lacks a known reason. The DNA was the basis for D and trimming; V, J and clone size are from that table. This sample is represented by over 200,000 clones; around four fifths of them were singletons. The ten largest clones capture 5.7% of the sample.

CDR3 length: 15 amino acids, cysteine to phenylalanine. The only DNA kept is the CDR3, 45 bases in frame from the first base. V is shortened by 3 bases, J by 2 bases, and the region joining them spans 14 bases. CDR1 and CDR2 were assigned from the germline V gene as MGHRA and YSYEKL. The collaborating institutions used their own protocols to collect whole blood in K2EDTA tubes. For TCRbeta analysis, collaborator samples were shipped as frozen whole blood, as isolated PBMCs, or as DNA extracted from either sample type. This clonotype originated in a man older than 75 with acute or convalescent COVID-19. The sequencing sample was made of peripheral blood. The rearrangement combines TRBV4-1 with TRBJ2-7; possibly the D gene is TRBD2, per 6 matching bases. The DNA sequence follows: TGCGCCAGCAGCCACCCCGGGGGTACCACCTACGAGCAGTACTTC. Its translation reads: CASSHPGGTTYEQYF.